The 24 T cell receptor beta chains listed next were all sequenced from one sample in a study of blood T cell repertoires in COVID-19. The protocol was immunoSEQ multiplex PCR, while the TCRdb copy is restricted to in-frame clones and leaves out a portion. In the table there are 150,000 or so clones, approximately 90% of which are singletons. The sequenced sample was peripheral blood. Receptors originate from a woman in her 70s with acute or convalescent COVID-19.

The V call is TRBV15, the J call TRBJ1-1; no definite D call. Trimming pared 5 bases from V and 3 bases from J, leaving 10 bases between. The CDR3 sequence is 13 residues long. Germline-derived CDR1 and CDR2 are LNHNV and YYDKDF (reference sequence). CDR3 sequence (DNA): TGTGCCACCAGCGGTCTGCGGTACACTGAAGCTTTCTTT. This encodes CATSGLRYTEAFF.

In its sample, this clone was seen once. The CDR3 sequence: CASSPNGGSGGLREQFF. The CDR3 coding sequence is TGCGCCAGCAGCCCAAACGGGGGTAGCGGGGGGTTAAGGGAGCAGTTCTTC. The chain couples TRBV4-3 to TRBJ2-1; TRBD2 agrees at 10 bases. Germline loops: CDR1 LGHNA, CDR2 YSLEER. The CDR3 covers 17 residues. Trimming cost V 4 bases and J 10 bases; bases outside gene matches: 16.

The chain joins TRBV19 to TRBJ1-2, with 8 bases that match TRBD1. V lost 9 bases, J lost 8 bases, and 14 bases stayed unmatched. The CDR3 contains 14 residues. Germline values: CDR1 LNHDA, CDR2 SQIVND (reference sequence). In DNA form, the CDR3 reads TGTGCCAGCACCCGGGACAGGACTTCTGGGGGCTACACCTTC. This translates into CASTRDRTSGGYTF.

The CDR3 is CASSMGGSSYNSPLHF. The CDR3 bases are TGTGCCAGCTCCATGGGGGGTAGCTCCTATAATTCACCCCTCCACTTT. This sequence joins TRBV28 and TRBJ1-6; the D gene is possibly TRBD1 (5 bases). Trimming stripped 8 bases from V and 0 bases from J, with 14 bases between. CDR3 length: 16 residues. From germline, CDR1 is MDHEN and CDR2 SYDVKM.

The CDR3 nucleotides read TGTGCCAGCAGGACAGGGGAATGGAGTAATTCACCCCTCCACTTT. Translated, it gives CASRTGEWSNSPLHF. The chain is built from TRBV6-5 and TRBJ1-6, with 8 nucleotides matching TRBD1. This CDR3 has 15 amino acids. Germline assignment: CDR1 MNHEY and CDR2 SVGAGI. V lost 6 bases, J lost 6 bases, and 7 bases stayed unmatched.

This clone appeared once. The chain joins TRBV7-2 to TRBJ2-7; D ambiguous. Deletions cut 5 bases from V and 0 bases from J, with 14 bases between. Germline V lookup: CDR1 SGHTA, CDR2 FQGNSA. This CDR3 region has 15 residues. CDR3 nucleotides: TGTGCCAGCAGCCCTCAACCCCTGAGCTCCTACGAGCAGTACTTC. Protein product: CASSPQPLSSYEQYF.

The chain has TRBV28 and TRBJ2-5; TRBD1 aligns across 9 bases. Germline trimming cut 8 bases from V and 3 bases from J; bases unmatched to any gene: 19. The germline CDR1 and CDR2 sequences are MDHEN and SYDVKM. The CDR3 is made up of 18 amino acids. CDR3 DNA sequence: TGTGCCAGCCGCTCCCTGGGCCCCCGACAGGGGGGCGAAGAGACCCAGTACTTC. Protein product: CASRSLGPRQGGEETQYF.

This clone turned up a few times. The chain recombines TRBV21-1 with TRBJ2-7; TRBD1 is the table's D call, not checked against the DNA. TRBV21-1 is designated a pseudogene. The CDR3 is 14 residues long. CDR3 protein: CASSRQDRSYEQYV. The CDR3 DNA reads as TGTGCCAGCAGCAGACAGGATCGCTCCTACGAGCAGTACGTC.

The DNA for the CDR3 is TGTGCCAGCTGCGCGGGAAGCTCCTATAATTCACCCCTCCACTTT. Its protein product is CASCAGSSYNSPLHF. The chain has TRBV2 and TRBJ1-6; no clear D gene. CDR3 length: 15 residues. Trimming shortened V by 8 bases and J by 0 bases, and 11 bases separated the two germline ends. The germline CDR1 and CDR2 sequences are SNHLY and FYNNEI. Based on the CDR3 plus reference TRBV2 and TRBJ1-6, the full variable domain is EPEVTQTPSHQVTQMGQEVILRCVPISNHLYFYWYRQILGQKVEFLVSFYNNEISEKSEIFDDQFSVERPDGSNFTLKIRSTKLEDSAMYFCASCAGSSYNSPLHFGNGTRLTVT.

This chain connects TRBV9 to TRBJ2-5; TRBD2 matches 8 bases. CDR3 length equals 15 residues. CDR1 is SGDLS and CDR2 is YYNGEE in the germline V gene. The V segment lost 0 bases and the J segment 5 bases; nucleotides outside the gene matches: 6. CDR3 region: CASSVGGGNYETQYF. The CDR3 region has the DNA TGTGCCAGCAGCGTAGGCGGGGGGAATTATGAGACCCAGTACTTC.

The V and J genes are TRBV19 and TRBJ2-2, with TRBD2 as a possible D gene (6 bases). This CDR3 contains 15 residues. V was cut by 0 bases and J by 7 bases, with 12 bases left in between. CDR1 LNHDA and CDR2 SQIVND come from the germline V gene (reference sequence). The DNA for the CDR3 is TGTGCCAGTAGTATAGAACAGCGGGCCCTCGGGGAGCTGTTTTTT. Translated: CASSIEQRALGELFF.

The chain links TRBV12-3 or TRBV12-4 to TRBJ2-3, with no clear D. The V gene lost 3 bases and the J gene lost 0 bases, with 4 bases spanning the gap. CDR3 length equals 13 residues. The CDR3 DNA reads TGTGCCAGCAGTTTCCAGAGCACAGATACGCAGTATTTT. Translation gives CASSFQSTDTQYF.

This chain connects TRBV19 to TRBJ1-2; 9 bases are a match to TRBD1. This CDR3 is built from 15 residues. Trimming at V came to 5 bases and at J to 7 bases, leaving 11 bases not matched to a gene. CDR1 is LNHDA, CDR2 SQIVND, per germline (reference sequence). The CDR3 sequence is CASSPSTGGLRGYTF. The CDR3 DNA reads as TGTGCCAGTAGTCCGTCGACAGGGGGATTGCGTGGCTACACCTTC.

The CDR3 coding sequence is TGCGCCAGCAGCCAATCCGGGACAGGGATCTACAATGAGCAGTTCTTC. Translation gives CASSQSGTGIYNEQFF. The gene calls are TRBV4-1 and TRBJ2-1, with 9 bases fitting TRBD1. Germline V gene data show CDR1 as MGHRA and CDR2 as YSYEKL. CDR3 length equals 16 residues. V trimming: 2 bases; J trimming: 3 bases; junction bases outside the gene matches: 5.

The rearrangement uses TRBV18 and TRBJ2-1, with 10 bases that match TRBD2. The CDR3 is 15 amino acids. J was trimmed by 6 bases and V by 1 base; bases with no gene match: 3. Germline V gene sequence: CDR1 KGHSH, CDR2 LQKENI. The CDR3 region is CASSPLASGGNEQFF. As DNA, the CDR3 is TGTGCCAGCTCACCACTGGCTAGCGGGGGCAATGAGCAGTTCTTC.

The chain is built from TRBV19 and TRBJ1-1; tentatively, D is TRBD1 (6 bases). The length of the CDR3 is 16 residues. V was pared by 1 base and J by 4 bases, with 16 bases between. The germline V gene has CDR1 LNHDA and CDR2 SQIVND (reference sequence). The CDR3 nucleotides read TGTGCCAGTAGTATAGCAGGACAGCTCCGATCCACTGAAGCTTTCTTT. Protein sequence: CASSIAGQLRSTEAFF.

The chain joins TRBV6-5 to TRBJ2-1; 8 nucleotides align to TRBD1. Germline assignment: CDR1 MNHEY and CDR2 SVGAGI. V dropped 2 bases and J dropped 7; count of bases not matched to a gene: 4. The CDR3 contains 14 residues. The DNA for the CDR3 is TGTGCCAGCAGTTACGGACAGGGACCGAATGAGCAGTTCTTC. It codes for CASSYGQGPNEQFF.

This chain links TRBV12-3 or TRBV12-4 with TRBJ1-2; TRBD1 matches 7 bases. J lost 5 bases, V lost 4 bases, and 4 bases had no gene match. CDR3 length equals 13 residues. The CDR3 sequence is CASSWDSRYGYTF. Here the CDR3 DNA reads TGTGCCAGCAGTTGGGACAGCCGGTATGGCTACACCTTC.

In this sample, this clone turned up once. V is TRBV23-1 and J is TRBJ2-6; 7 bases map to TRBD1. TRBV23-1 is an open reading frame, and its role is uncertain. This CDR3 is 17 amino acids long. V was pared by 5 bases and J by 2 bases, with 9 bases of the junction left unmatched. The CDR3 protein is CASSKRDSRAGANVLTF. The CDR3, as DNA: TGCGCCAGCAGTAAACGGGACAGCCGGGCTGGGGCCAACGTCCTGACTTTC.

This chain joins TRBV19 and TRBJ1-1; 10 positions agree with TRBD1. The CDR3 is 14 residues long. Germline CDR1 and CDR2: LNHDA and SQIVND (reference sequence). V shed 4 bases and J 10 bases; nucleotides not matched to a gene: 9. The CDR3 reads CASSRGSGQGTAFF. In nucleotides, the CDR3 is TGTGCCAGTAGTAGGGGTTCGGGACAGGGGACAGCTTTCTTT.

V usage is TRBV2 and J usage is TRBJ1-1; D uncertain. Germline CDR1 is SNHLY and CDR2 is FYNNEI. V was shortened by 4 bases and J by 5 bases, with 11 bases between the two germline ends. The CDR3 has 13 amino acids. CDR3 amino acids: CASSGLGSTEAFF. The CDR3 bases are TGTGCCAGCAGTGGCTTAGGGAGTACTGAAGCTTTCTTT.

V gene TRBV7-8 combines with J gene TRBJ1-1; possible D gene TRBD1, 6 bases. The V end was cut by 0 bases, the J end by 1 base, with 6 bases between. The V gene's germline CDR1 is SGHVS and CDR2 FQNEAQ. CDR3 length: 14 residues. As DNA, the CDR3 is TGTGCCAGCAGCTTAGCGGGGGCGAACACTGAAGCTTTCTTT. Protein: CASSLAGANTEAFF.

The CDR3 protein is CASSVSPAGGSETQYF. The CDR3 DNA sequence: TGTGCCAGCAGTGTTTCCCCAGCGGGGGGGTCAGAGACCCAGTACTTC. The V gene is TRBV6-1, the J gene TRBJ2-5, with 10 bases lining up with TRBD2. Looked up from germline, CDR1 is MNHNS and CDR2 is SASEGT. V shed 4 bases and J 4 bases; nucleotides not matched to a gene: 9. The length of the CDR3 is 16 residues.

This clone was observed a handful of times. The chain uses TRBV7-9 and TRBJ1-6; D is unresolved. Germline CDR1 reads SEHNR; CDR2 reads FQNEAQ (reference sequence). The CDR3 sequence is 14 residues long. The germline V and J ends were trimmed by 5 bases and 9 bases, with 14 bases remaining between them. This chain's CDR3 is CASSRSGEASPLHF. The CDR3 nucleotides read TGTGCCAGCAGCCGCTCCGGGGAAGCTTCACCCCTCCACTTT.